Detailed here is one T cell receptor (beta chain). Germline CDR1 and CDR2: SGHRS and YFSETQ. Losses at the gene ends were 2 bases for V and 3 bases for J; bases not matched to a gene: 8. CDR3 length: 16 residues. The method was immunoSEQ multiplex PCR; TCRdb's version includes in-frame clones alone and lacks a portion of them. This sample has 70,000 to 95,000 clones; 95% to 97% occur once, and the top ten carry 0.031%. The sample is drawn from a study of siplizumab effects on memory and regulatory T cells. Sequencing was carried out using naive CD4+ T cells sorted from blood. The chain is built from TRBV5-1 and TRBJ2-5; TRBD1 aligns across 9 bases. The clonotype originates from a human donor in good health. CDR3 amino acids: CASSLQGAAREETQYF. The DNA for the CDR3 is TGCGCCAGCAGCTTACAGGGGGCAGCCAGAGAAGAGACCCAGTACTTC.